A selection of T cell receptor beta chains follows, all from one sample in a study of control samples from healthy donors and cancer patients. Using immunoSEQ multiplex PCR, the repertoire was profiled, and TCRdb retains in-frame clones only, with some absent. The sample lists 80,000 or so clones; approximately 92% were seen once. Specimen: blood. These receptors all stem from a woman aged 60-75 years in good health. Each CDR3 is given with its conserved first and last residue. Each record gives: clone size, V gene, D gene, J gene, CDR3 protein, CDR3 DNA. A D gene is named only where the DNA matches it firmly. Clone size is not always given. Where it is, it says once, few, many or a class for expanded clones.

abundance: .; v_gene: TRBV18; d_gene: .; j_gene: TRBJ1-1; CDR3aa: CASSPGQGLLVNTEAFF; CDR3nt: TGTGCCAGCTCACCAGGTCAGGGTCTCCTGGTGAACACTGAAGCTTTCTTT
abundance: .; v_gene: TRBV4-3; d_gene: TRBD1; j_gene: TRBJ1-6; CDR3aa: CASSLLARGQGSGSPLHF; CDR3nt: TGCGCCAGCAGCCTCCTTGCCCGAGGACAGGGTTCGGGATCACCCCTCCACTTT
abundance: .; v_gene: TRBV6-6; d_gene: TRBD1; j_gene: TRBJ2-4; CDR3aa: CASSREGAKNIQYF; CDR3nt: TGTGCCAGCAGTCGTGAGGGGGCGAAAAACATTCAGTACTTC
abundance: .; v_gene: TRBV5-1; d_gene: .; j_gene: TRBJ2-7; CDR3aa: CASSPMGVPYEQYF; CDR3nt: TGCGCCAGCAGTCCGATGGGGGTACCCTACGAGCAGTACTTC
abundance: .; v_gene: TRBV5-1; d_gene: .; j_gene: TRBJ1-6; CDR3aa: CASSPGSYDSPLHF; CDR3nt: TGCGCCAGCAGCCCAGGTAGTTACGATTCACCCCTCCACTTT
abundance: .; v_gene: TRBV28; d_gene: .; j_gene: TRBJ1-5; CDR3aa: CASSPRGGMLQPQHF; CDR3nt: TGTGCCAGCAGTCCCCGGGGGGGAATGCTGCAGCCCCAGCATTTT
abundance: .; v_gene: TRBV6-2/TRBV6-3; d_gene: .; j_gene: TRBJ1-1; CDR3aa: CASSGWHGSSFF; CDR3nt: TGTGCCAGCAGTGGGTGGCACGGGAGTTCTTTCTTT
abundance: .; v_gene: TRBV7-9; d_gene: .; j_gene: TRBJ2-1; CDR3aa: CASSFSTPYNEQFF; CDR3nt: TGTGCCAGCAGCTTCTCAACCCCCTACAATGAGCAGTTCTTC
abundance: .; v_gene: TRBV5-1; d_gene: .; j_gene: TRBJ1-3; CDR3aa: CASRTGLLSGNTIYF; CDR3nt: TGCGCCAGCAGAACGGGACTGCTCTCTGGAAACACCATATATTTT
abundance: .; v_gene: TRBV18; d_gene: .; j_gene: TRBJ2-5; CDR3aa: CASSPRRETQYF; CDR3nt: TGTGCCAGCTCCCCCCGGCGGGAGACCCAGTACTTC
abundance: .; v_gene: TRBV27; d_gene: .; j_gene: TRBJ2-7; CDR3aa: CASGDTSRDYEQYF; CDR3nt: TGTGCCAGCGGCGACACTAGTCGCGACTACGAGCAGTACTTC
abundance: .; v_gene: TRBV11-1; d_gene: TRBD1; j_gene: TRBJ2-6; CDR3aa: CASGQGTGANVLTF; CDR3nt: TGTGCCAGCGGACAGGGGACTGGGGCCAACGTCCTGACTTTC
abundance: .; v_gene: TRBV6-4; d_gene: .; j_gene: TRBJ2-3; CDR3aa: CASSAGVTDTQYF; CDR3nt: TGTGCCAGCAGTGCGGGTGTGACAGATACGCAGTATTTT
abundance: .; v_gene: TRBV28; d_gene: .; j_gene: TRBJ1-1; CDR3aa: CASSLPGEGNTEAFF; CDR3nt: TGTGCCAGTAGTTTGCCAGGGGAGGGGAACACTGAAGCTTTCTTT
abundance: .; v_gene: TRBV7-2; d_gene: .; j_gene: TRBJ1-3; CDR3aa: CASSERDTRYGNTIYF; CDR3nt: TGTGCCAGCAGCGAGAGGGACACTCGCTATGGAAACACCATATATTTT
abundance: .; v_gene: TRBV7-2; d_gene: .; j_gene: TRBJ2-1; CDR3aa: CASSKYRGRGNEQFF; CDR3nt: TGTGCCAGCAGCAAGTACCGGGGAAGAGGCAATGAGCAGTTCTTC
abundance: few; v_gene: TRBV19; d_gene: TRBD1; j_gene: TRBJ2-7; CDR3aa: CASHTGGQDLNEQYF; CDR3nt: TGTGCCAGTCACACCGGGGGACAGGATTTAAACGAGCAGTACTTC
abundance: .; v_gene: TRBV3-1/TRBV3-2; d_gene: TRBD2; j_gene: TRBJ2-7; CDR3aa: CASSRWAGGGEQYF; CDR3nt: TGTGCCAGCAGCCGCTGGGCGGGAGGTGGTGAGCAGTACTTC
abundance: .; v_gene: TRBV6-2/TRBV6-3; d_gene: .; j_gene: TRBJ1-1; CDR3aa: CASSYSRGNTEAFF; CDR3nt: TGTGCCAGCAGTTACTCTCGGGGAAACACTGAAGCTTTCTTT
abundance: .; v_gene: TRBV5-1; d_gene: .; j_gene: TRBJ1-3; CDR3aa: CASSPQGLRSSGNTIYF; CDR3nt: TGCGCCAGCAGCCCCCAGGGACTTAGGAGCTCTGGAAACACCATATATTTT
abundance: .; v_gene: TRBV7-9; d_gene: TRBD1; j_gene: TRBJ1-2; CDR3aa: CASSLFSTGGDGYTF; CDR3nt: TGTGCCAGCAGCTTATTTTCGACAGGGGGCGATGGCTACACCTTC
abundance: .; v_gene: TRBV10-3; d_gene: TRBD1; j_gene: TRBJ2-7; CDR3aa: CAIRPQTGTGTYEQYF; CDR3nt: TGTGCCATCAGGCCCCAAACCGGGACAGGGACCTACGAGCAGTACTTC
abundance: .; v_gene: TRBV3-1/TRBV3-2; d_gene: TRBD1; j_gene: TRBJ2-1; CDR3aa: CASSQFPTGDEQFF; CDR3nt: TGTGCCAGCAGCCAATTCCCGACAGGGGACGAGCAGTTCTTC
abundance: .; v_gene: TRBV30; d_gene: .; j_gene: TRBJ1-4; CDR3aa: CAWKRAQNEKLFF; CDR3nt: TGTGCCTGGAAGCGGGCACAGAATGAAAAACTGTTTTTT
abundance: .; v_gene: TRBV6-5; d_gene: .; j_gene: TRBJ2-1; CDR3aa: CASRASGAGIGEQFF; CDR3nt: TGTGCCAGCAGGGCCTCGGGGGCGGGTATAGGTGAGCAGTTCTTC
abundance: .; v_gene: TRBV28; d_gene: TRBD1; j_gene: TRBJ1-4; CDR3aa: CASRPTGGSEKLFF; CDR3nt: TGTGCCAGCAGACCGACAGGGGGATCCGAAAAACTGTTTTTT
abundance: .; v_gene: TRBV19; d_gene: .; j_gene: TRBJ1-5; CDR3aa: CASSSVYGNQPQHF; CDR3nt: TGTGCCAGTAGTTCCGTGTATGGCAATCAGCCCCAGCATTTT
abundance: once; v_gene: TRBV5-1; d_gene: TRBD1; j_gene: TRBJ1-3; CDR3aa: CASSVDRFSGNTIYF; CDR3nt: TGCGCCAGCAGCGTGGACAGGTTCTCTGGAAACACCATATATTTT
abundance: .; v_gene: TRBV10-3; d_gene: TRBD1; j_gene: TRBJ1-3; CDR3aa: CAISRQGVSGNTIYF; CDR3nt: TGTGCCATCAGCAGACAGGGGGTCTCTGGAAACACCATATATTTT
abundance: .; v_gene: TRBV6-5; d_gene: .; j_gene: TRBJ2-7; CDR3aa: CASSYTGRGHEQYF; CDR3nt: TGTGCCAGCAGTTACACCGGGCGGGGGCACGAGCAGTACTTC
abundance: .; v_gene: TRBV5-1; d_gene: .; j_gene: TRBJ2-7; CDR3aa: CASSRDGYSYEQYF; CDR3nt: TGCGCCAGCAGCCGGGACGGATACTCCTACGAGCAGTACTTC
abundance: .; v_gene: TRBV24-1; d_gene: .; j_gene: TRBJ1-5; CDR3aa: CATSDRRNQPQHF; CDR3nt: TGTGCCACCAGTGATCGGCGAAATCAGCCCCAGCATTTT
abundance: few; v_gene: TRBV19; d_gene: .; j_gene: TRBJ2-3; CDR3aa: CASTSGQGTDTQYF; CDR3nt: TGTGCCAGTACCAGCGGGCAGGGCACAGATACGCAGTATTTT
abundance: .; v_gene: TRBV27; d_gene: TRBD2; j_gene: TRBJ2-7; CDR3aa: CASNPSGRSYEQYF; CDR3nt: TGTGCCAGCAATCCTAGCGGGAGGTCCTACGAGCAGTACTTC
abundance: once; v_gene: TRBV4-3; d_gene: .; j_gene: TRBJ1-1; CDR3aa: CASRGSGRGGRVTEAFF; CDR3nt: TGCGCCAGCAGAGGTTCGGGAAGGGGAGGCCGGGTCACTGAAGCTTTCTTT
abundance: .; v_gene: TRBV18; d_gene: .; j_gene: TRBJ1-3; CDR3aa: CASSPTPGNSGNTIYF; CDR3nt: TGTGCCAGCTCACCTACCCCGGGCAACTCTGGAAACACCATATATTTT
abundance: once; v_gene: TRBV2; d_gene: TRBD2; j_gene: TRBJ2-6; CDR3aa: CASRGGIASGANVLTF; CDR3nt: TGTGCCAGCAGGGGGGGGATTGCCTCTGGGGCCAACGTCCTGACTTTC
abundance: .; v_gene: TRBV5-1; d_gene: TRBD2; j_gene: TRBJ2-1; CDR3aa: CASSLGPQLAGVYNEQFF; CDR3nt: TGCGCCAGCAGCTTGGGCCCCCAACTAGCGGGGGTCTACAATGAGCAGTTCTTC
abundance: .; v_gene: TRBV28; d_gene: TRBD2; j_gene: TRBJ2-1; CDR3aa: CASSALAARGFF; CDR3nt: TGTGCCAGCAGTGCCCTAGCGGCCCGGGGGTTCTTC
abundance: .; v_gene: TRBV2; d_gene: TRBD1; j_gene: TRBJ1-5; CDR3aa: CASSSGGYRQPQHF; CDR3nt: TGTGCCAGCAGTTCAGGGGGTTATAGACAGCCCCAGCATTTT
abundance: few; v_gene: TRBV5-1; d_gene: TRBD1; j_gene: TRBJ1-2; CDR3aa: CASRRIKTGGVYGYTF; CDR3nt: TGCGCCAGCAGACGCATTAAAACAGGGGGCGTCTATGGCTACACCTTC
abundance: .; v_gene: TRBV5-1; d_gene: .; j_gene: TRBJ2-2; CDR3aa: CASSLAGFNTGELFF; CDR3nt: TGCGCCAGCAGCTTGGCCGGGTTTAACACCGGGGAGCTGTTTTTT
abundance: .; v_gene: TRBV6-6; d_gene: .; j_gene: TRBJ2-1; CDR3aa: CASTQSRGHGYNEQFF; CDR3nt: TGTGCCAGCACCCAGTCCCGGGGCCATGGGTACAATGAGCAGTTCTTC
abundance: .; v_gene: TRBV5-1; d_gene: TRBD1; j_gene: TRBJ1-1; CDR3aa: CASSQRTGSEGTEAFF; CDR3nt: TGCGCCAGCAGCCAGCGGACAGGGTCGGAGGGCACTGAAGCTTTCTTT
abundance: .; v_gene: TRBV11-2; d_gene: TRBD1; j_gene: TRBJ2-4; CDR3aa: CASSQGAAQNIQYF; CDR3nt: TGTGCCAGCAGCCAGGGGGCAGCCCAAAACATTCAGTACTTC
abundance: few; v_gene: TRBV7-9; d_gene: .; j_gene: TRBJ2-7; CDR3aa: CASSLAAGYEQYF; CDR3nt: TGTGCCAGCAGCTTAGCCGCGGGCTACGAGCAGTACTTC
abundance: .; v_gene: TRBV7-8; d_gene: TRBD1; j_gene: TRBJ1-2; CDR3aa: CASSLEQTGGYGYTF; CDR3nt: TGTGCCAGCAGCTTAGAACAGACAGGGGGCTATGGCTACACCTTC
abundance: .; v_gene: TRBV7-2; d_gene: TRBD2; j_gene: TRBJ2-7; CDR3aa: CASSPGTSGGYEQYF; CDR3nt: TGTGCCAGCAGCCCGGGGACTAGCGGAGGATACGAGCAGTACTTC
abundance: .; v_gene: TRBV24-1; d_gene: TRBD2; j_gene: TRBJ2-3; CDR3aa: CATSLAGSTDTQYF; CDR3nt: TGTGCCACCAGTCTAGCGGGAAGCACAGATACGCAGTATTTT
abundance: .; v_gene: TRBV30; d_gene: .; j_gene: TRBJ1-5; CDR3aa: CAWSKLGGSNQPQHF; CDR3nt: TGTGCCTGGAGTAAATTGGGGGGCAGCAATCAGCCCCAGCATTTT
abundance: .; v_gene: TRBV3-1/TRBV3-2; d_gene: .; j_gene: TRBJ2-7; CDR3aa: CATRWGPYEQYF; CDR3nt: TGTGCCACGAGGTGGGGGCCCTACGAGCAGTACTTC
abundance: .; v_gene: TRBV6-6; d_gene: .; j_gene: TRBJ2-2; CDR3aa: CASSARRDLNTGELFF; CDR3nt: TGTGCCAGCAGTGCCCGACGAGACCTAAACACCGGGGAGCTGTTTTTT
abundance: .; v_gene: TRBV19; d_gene: .; j_gene: TRBJ1-5; CDR3aa: CASSIRTRGSNQPQHF; CDR3nt: TGTGCCAGTAGTATTCGAACCCGGGGTAGCAATCAGCCCCAGCATTTT
abundance: .; v_gene: TRBV5-5; d_gene: .; j_gene: TRBJ1-1; CDR3aa: CASSPSLRVPTEAFF; CDR3nt: TGTGCCAGCAGTCCCTCTCTAAGGGTGCCCACTGAAGCTTTCTTT
abundance: .; v_gene: TRBV2; d_gene: .; j_gene: TRBJ2-7; CDR3aa: CASTWGGQVGYEQYF; CDR3nt: TGTGCCAGCACCTGGGGGGGACAGGTGGGCTACGAGCAGTACTTC
abundance: .; v_gene: TRBV5-6; d_gene: .; j_gene: TRBJ1-5; CDR3aa: CASSLAAGGNQPQHF; CDR3nt: TGTGCCAGCAGCTTGGCCGCGGGGGGCAATCAGCCCCAGCATTTT
abundance: .; v_gene: TRBV10-2; d_gene: .; j_gene: TRBJ1-4; CDR3aa: CATTGLTNEKLFF; CDR3nt: TGCGCCACCACCGGTTTGACTAATGAAAAACTGTTTTTT